This is a list of T cell receptor beta chains from one sample in a study of shared T cell receptors in the human thymus. Some clones are missing from TCRdb's copy, which holds only in-frame ones; the method was immunoSEQ multiplex PCR. The sample has hundreds of thousands of clones, 75% to 90% seen once. Separately, the same data were catalogued under a study of human thymus T cells.

The source material was thymocytes. These receptors originate from a girl less than two years old with a congenital heart defect. Each CDR3 is given with its conserved first and last residue. The D gene is left open where the match is weak. Clone sizes are given selectively: once, few, many, or a class where the clone is expanded.

D gene	V gene	clone size	J gene	CDR3 length	CDR3 DNA	CDR3 protein
TRBD1	TRBV5-1	.	TRBJ1-1	18	TGCGCCAGCAGCTTTAGAGCGGGGACAGGAGATTGGAACACTGAAGCTTTCTTT	CASSFRAGTGDWNTEAFF
TRBD1	TRBV7-2	.	TRBJ2-7	16	TGTGCCAGCAGCTTAGTCTCTCCAGGGGGATTTGGCGAGCAGTACTTC	CASSLVSPGGFGEQYF
.	TRBV28	.	TRBJ1-2	13	TGTGCCAGCCAAGAGGTTGTTAGTTTGGGCTACACCTTC	CASQEVVSLGYTF
TRBD1	TRBV27	.	TRBJ1-5	15	TGTGCCAGCAGGCTGACAGGGGGTCGGGTGGAGCCCCAGCATTTT	CASRLTGGRVEPQHF
.	TRBV6-5	.	TRBJ1-5	12	TGTGCCAGCAAAACAGGGAATCAGCCCCAGCATTTT	CASKTGNQPQHF
.	TRBV7-6	.	TRBJ2-7	13	TGTGCCAGCAGCCTAGCCCCCAACTACGAGCAGTACTTC	CASSLAPNYEQYF
.	TRBV4-3	.	TRBJ1-1	16	TGCGCCAGCAGCCAAGATCGCTTTAGCAGGGGCACTGAAGCTTTCTTT	CASSQDRFSRGTEAFF
.	TRBV6-1	.	TRBJ1-6	15	TGTGCCAGCAGTTCAGCCACAGGGAGTAATTCCCCCCTCCACTTT	CASSSATGSNSPLHF
TRBD1	TRBV5-1	.	TRBJ1-2	18	TGCGCCAGCAGCTTGGATTATCTCAGGGGACAGCGAGTGGAGGGCTACACCTTC	CASSLDYLRGQRVEGYTF
TRBD2	TRBV4-3	.	TRBJ2-2	16	TGCGCCAGCAGCCAGCGCGGGGGGCCGGACACCGGGGAGCTGTTTTTT	CASSQRGGPDTGELFF
TRBD1	TRBV5-1	.	TRBJ1-6	17	TGCGCCAGCAGCCATAATCTGGCAGGGGGCTCTAATTCACCCCTCCACTTT	CASSHNLAGGSNSPLHF
TRBD1	TRBV4-3	.	TRBJ1-2	19	TGCGCCAGCAGCCAACCCACCCACGGCCCGGGACAGGGCGGTGATGGCTACACCTTC	CASSQPTHGPGQGGDGYTF
TRBD2	TRBV19	few	TRBJ2-3	15	TGTGCCAGTAGATCACTAGCGGGGAGCACAGATACGCAGTATTTT	CASRSLAGSTDTQYF
TRBD2	TRBV28	.	TRBJ2-4	16	TGTGCCAGCAGCCCGTCGGGGGGGCAGGTCGAAAACATTCAGTACTTC	CASSPSGGQVENIQYF
TRBD1	TRBV7-9	.	TRBJ1-5	18	TGTGCCAGCAGCTCCCCTGGGCGCGGAGACAGGGACAATCAGCCCCAGCATTTT	CASSSPGRGDRDNQPQHF
.	TRBV27	.	TRBJ1-6	14	TGTGCCAGCAGCCGACAGTCCTATAATTCACCCCTCCACTTT	CASSRQSYNSPLHF
.	TRBV25-1	.	TRBJ2-1	15	TGTGCCAGCAGCTCAGGGTTGGCGTCGGGCAATGAGCAGTTCTTC	CASSSGLASGNEQFF
.	TRBV5-1	.	TRBJ1-1	15	TGCGCCAGCAGCTTGCGGTCAAACGGGAACACTGAAGCTTTCTTT	CASSLRSNGNTEAFF
.	TRBV6-6	once	TRBJ2-7	13	TGTGCCAGCAGATATACAGGGTCCTACGAGCAGTACTTC	CASRYTGSYEQYF
.	TRBV19	once	TRBJ1-2	15	TGTGCCAGTAGTGGTCAGGGTGAGTCCGTGGATGGCTACACCTTC	CASSGQGESVDGYTF
.	TRBV19	.	TRBJ1-4	17	TGTGCCAGTACCCCCCGACTAGCGCCACATCATGGTGAAAAACTGTTTTTT	CASTPRLAPHHGEKLFF
.	TRBV10-3	.	TRBJ2-7	15	TGTGCCACCCTCGGTTGGGCAGGGGAACGCTACGAGCAGTACTTC	CATLGWAGERYEQYF
TRBD1	TRBV10-1	.	TRBJ2-3	17	TGCGCCAGCAGTGGCCCACAGGGGGCGTATAGCACAGATACGCAGTATTTT	CASSGPQGAYSTDTQYF
.	TRBV5-4	.	TRBJ1-2	13	TGTGCCAGCAGCTCCTCGACAAGGAATGGCTACACCTTC	CASSSSTRNGYTF
.	TRBV5-6	.	TRBJ2-7	16	TGTGCCAGCACGGACTTTAGGACAGCCACCTACTACGAGCAGTACTTC	CASTDFRTATYYEQYF
.	TRBV7-4	.	TRBJ2-2	18	TGTGCCAGCAGCAAAGCTTGTGACCGGGGAATGAACACCGGGGAGCTGTTTTTT	CASSKACDRGMNTGELFF